One sample yielded the 26 T cell receptor beta chains listed below, sequenced in a study of regulatory T cells in long-lasting Graves disease (dated by TCRdb to the early 2020s). Preparation of the library involved multiplex PCR. The instrument given in TCRdb is Illumina HiSeq 4000. iRepertoire HTBI primers and Arm-PCR amplification of CDR3 regions were used to construct TCR beta libraries. TCRdb ran its own pipeline on the public reads, namely fastp trimming at Q25 and MiXCR clone calling, and kept in-frame beta chains. Under each unique CDR3 protein, matching rows form one entry showing the most common genes and DNA. Present in this sample are around 360,000 distinct CDR3 sequences, about 16% of which were seen just once. The ten largest clones take up 20% to 25% of the sample. The time point label here, explained by the study, means: newly diagnosed GD, antithyroid drugs for less than 3 months. RNA was extracted from PBMCs in TRIzol for both TCR sequencing and RNA sequencing.

A further study also used this sample, focusing on T cells in Graves' hyperthyroidism and ophthalmopathy.

The sequencing here drew on peripheral blood mononuclear cells (PBMCs), taken at new diagnosis, from a patient treated with antithyroid drugs. The receptor set was obtained from a woman younger than 35 with Graves disease. Donor details come from another sample of the same person, matched by shared clones.

Of note for this clonotype: A far larger clone is one base from this, pointing to a likely read error. V gene TRBV7-8 combines with J gene TRBJ1-5; no reliable D call. Germline CDR1 and CDR2: SGHVS and FQNEAQ. CDR3 length: 13 amino acids. CDR3 sequence (DNA): TGTGCCAGCAGCTCCGCTAGCAATCAGCCCCGGCATTTT. This gives the protein CASSSASNQPRHF.

Ten or more counts support this clonotype. The V gene is TRBV18, the J gene TRBJ1-6, with 11 bases identical to TRBD1. CDR1 KGHSH and CDR2 LQKENI come from the germline V gene. V was pared by 3 bases and J by 9 bases, with 7 bases of the junction left unmatched. The CDR3 runs to 16 residues. The CDR3 is CASSPTSGTGGSPLHF. CDR3 nucleotide sequence: TGTGCCAGCTCACCTACCTCCGGGACAGGGGGTTCACCCCTCCACTTT.

This clonotype was counted only a few times. The rearrangement joins TRBV28 to TRBJ2-7; D may be TRBD2 (6 bases). The germline gives CDR1 MDHEN, CDR2 SYDVKM. This CDR3 comprises 14 residues. The V end was cut by 7 bases, the J end by 2 bases, with 15 bases between. CDR3 sequence (DNA): TGTGCCAGCACCATGGTTAGCGGAACCTACGAGCAGTACTTC. Amino acid sequence: CASTMVSGTYEQYF.

Many counts were recorded for this clonotype. The rearrangement uses TRBV5-1 and TRBJ2-1; a weak D match, TRBD2 (5 bases). Germline assignment: CDR1 SGHRS and CDR2 YFSETQ. The germline V and J ends were trimmed by 4 bases and 8 bases, with 13 bases remaining between them. The length of the CDR3 is 13 residues. CDR3 sequence (DNA): TGCGCCAGCAGCATCGACTATCGCGATGAGCAGTTCTTC. This gives the protein CASSIDYRDEQFF.

At least ten counts were recorded for this clonotype. V usage is TRBV7-9 and J usage is TRBJ1-1, with TRBD1 matching 10 bases. From germline, CDR1 is SEHNR and CDR2 FQNEAQ (reference sequence). J was trimmed by 8 bases and V by 3 bases; bases with no gene match: 6. This CDR3 region has 14 residues. This CDR3 reads CASSFGTGASEAFF. The CDR3 coding sequence is TGTGCCAGCAGCTTCGGGACAGGGGCCTCGGAAGCTTTCTTT. The entire variable domain, with the rest obtained from reference TRBV7-9 and TRBJ1-1, is as follows: DTGVSQNPRHKITKRGQNVTFRCDPISEHNRLYWYRQTLGQGPEFLTYFQNEAQLEKSRLLSDRFSAERPKGSFSTLEIQRTEQGDSAMYLCASSFGTGASEAFFGQGTRLTVV.

The chain joins TRBV7-2 to TRBJ2-1, with 7 bases matching TRBD2. The CDR3 is 14 residues long. Looked up from germline, CDR1 is SGHTA and CDR2 is FQGNSA. V lost 9 bases to trimming and J lost 9 bases; unmatched junction nucleotides: 14. The CDR3 DNA reads TGTGCCAGAGGTTCTAGCGGTCTCTTAGGTGAGCAGTTCTTC. Translation gives CARGSSGLLGEQFF.

This clonotype appeared a few times. The rearrangement joins TRBV4-1 to TRBJ1-2; D is possibly TRBD1 (6 bases). This CDR3 is built from 14 residues. Trimming removed 4 bases from V and 4 bases from J, with 13 bases in between. In germline, CDR1 is MGHRA, CDR2 YSYEKL. CDR3 coding DNA: TGCGCCAGCAGCCCTACGAGGGGGGTCTATGGCTACACCTTC. Translating gives CASSPTRGVYGYTF.

Comment on this clonotype: This may arise from a read error, as a much more abundant clone is one base away. V usage is TRBV28 and J usage is TRBJ2-7; D is perhaps TRBD1 or TRBD2 (5 bases each). There are 13 residues in the CDR3. CDR1 is MDHEN and CDR2 is SYDVKM in the germline V gene. The CDR3 sequence: CASSPGDLGEQHF. The CDR3, as DNA: TGTGCCAGCAGTCCCGGGGACCTTGGCGAGCAGCACTTC.

The rearrangement uses TRBV6-1 and TRBJ1-5; weak D call: TRBD1 (5 bases). The V gene's germline CDR1 is MNHNS and CDR2 SASEGT. The CDR3 is 13 residues long. V was pared by 3 bases and J by 7 bases, with 10 bases between. CDR3 nucleotides: TGTGCCAGCAGTGAGGGCAGGGTACAGCCCCAGCATTTT. It codes for CASSEGRVQPQHF.

This clonotype has only a few counts. The chain recombines TRBV6-2 or TRBV6-3 with TRBJ2-1; 8 nucleotides match TRBD2. Germline values: CDR1 MNHEY, CDR2 SVGEGT. The CDR3 extends over 17 amino acids. J lost 9 bases, V lost 2 bases, and 15 bases had no gene match. The chain's CDR3 is CASSYTSGSPPWREQFF. Here the CDR3 DNA reads TGTGCCAGCAGTTACACGAGCGGGAGTCCCCCTTGGCGTGAGCAGTTCTTC.

The J gene is TRBJ2-2, the V gene TRBV12-3 or TRBV12-4; 7 bases agree with TRBD2. The ends lost 6 bases at V and 3 bases at J; junction bases unmatched: 10. The CDR3 runs to 16 residues. The CDR3 DNA is TGTGCCAGCAGCTCGAGCGGGGAGGTATACACCGGGGAGCTGTTTTTT. This translates into CASSSSGEVYTGELFF.

The chain has TRBV9 and TRBJ2-1; TRBD1 aligns across 8 bases. The V gene end was trimmed by 2 bases and the J gene end by 7 bases; junction bases not matched to a gene: 8. Germline V gene data show CDR1 as SGDLS and CDR2 as YYNGEE. The CDR3 spans 15 residues. The CDR3 here is CASSVRQGMGNEQFF. As DNA, the CDR3 is TGTGCCAGCAGCGTCCGACAGGGGATGGGGAATGAGCAGTTCTTC.

In regard to this clonotype: A read error may account for a junction end that differs from germline. The chain employs TRBV4-2 and TRBJ1-1, with a possible D match to TRBD1 (5 bases). CDR1 and CDR2 (germline): LGHNA, YNFKEQ. This CDR3 spans 13 amino acids. The CDR3 loop reads CASSQDLDTEGFF. The CDR3 DNA reads as TGTGCCAGCAGCCAAGATTTGGACACTGAAGGTTTCTTT.

This clonotype was counted once. V and J are TRBV20-1 and TRBJ2-1; 15 bases align to TRBD2. This CDR3 comprises 19 residues. The V segment lost 2 bases and the J segment 0 bases; nucleotides outside the gene matches: 8. Per germline, CDR1 DFQATT and CDR2 SNEGSKA (reference sequence). In DNA, the CDR3 is TGCAGTGCTAGATTCTGGGGACTAGCGGGGGGAAGCTCCTACAATGAGCAGTTCTTC. It yields the protein CSARFWGLAGGSSYNEQFF.

This clonotype appeared a few times. The V call is TRBV19, the J call TRBJ2-5; 9 bases are shared with TRBD2. The CDR3 is made up of 15 amino acids. V was pared by 8 bases and J by 2 bases, with 9 bases of the junction left unmatched. Germline-derived CDR1 and CDR2 are LNHDA and SQIVND (reference sequence). CDR3 amino acids: CASASGGTPQETQYF. The CDR3 DNA reads TGTGCCAGTGCAAGCGGGGGGACCCCACAAGAGACCCAGTACTTC.

In its sample, this clonotype was seen many times. V gene TRBV12-3 or TRBV12-4 combines with J gene TRBJ2-2, with 9 bases identical to TRBD2. The CDR3 totals 17 residues. The trim removed 5 bases at V and 5 bases at J, leaving 12 bases unmatched. The CDR3 coding sequence is TGTGCCAGCAGTAATCCAGGTAGCGGGAGCGGTACCGGGGAGCTGTTTTTT. This sequence encodes CASSNPGSGSGTGELFF.

This clonotype occurred many times. The chain is built from TRBV2 and TRBJ2-1; D gene uncertain. Germline CDR1 SNHLY, CDR2 FYNNEI. The length of the CDR3 is 11 residues. V lost 4 bases and J lost 12, with 10 bases in between. CDR3 residues: CASSVGDRQFF. The CDR3 nucleotides read TGTGCCAGCAGTGTTGGGGATAGGCAGTTCTTC.

This clonotype was detected ten times or more. The DNA for the CDR3 is TGTGCCAGCAGTCCAGGGACGTTGGACGAGCAGTACTTC. Its protein product is CASSPGTLDEQYF. This sequence joins TRBV11-2 and TRBJ2-7; D possibly matches TRBD1 or TRBD2 (5 bases each). Trimming pared 6 bases from V and 5 bases from J, leaving 14 bases between. The V gene's germline CDR1 is SGHAT and CDR2 FQNNGV. The CDR3 length is 13 residues.

This clonotype has ten or more counts. V usage is TRBV7-2 and J usage is TRBJ2-1; tentative D call: TRBD1 (5 bases). The CDR3 consists of 17 residues. V was cut by 0 bases and J by 0 bases, with 12 bases left in between. The germline CDR1 and CDR2 sequences are SGHTA and FQGNSA. CDR3 nucleotide sequence: TGTGCCAGCAGCTTAGCGCGCAGGGCGAGCTCCTACAATGAGCAGTTCTTC. It encodes CASSLARRASSYNEQFF.

V and J are TRBV15 and TRBJ2-5; the match to TRBD2 covers 7 bases. The CDR3 extends over 16 amino acids. Germline CDR1 LNHNV, CDR2 YYDKDF (reference sequence). J lost 5 bases, V lost 0 bases, and 9 bases had no gene match. The CDR3 nucleotides read TGTGCCACCAGCAGAGAGCGGGGGAAAGGACGGGAGACCCAGTACTTC. Its protein product is CATSRERGKGRETQYF.

The rearrangement uses TRBV6-2 or TRBV6-3 and TRBJ1-4; a possible D gene is TRBD1 (5 bases). The CDR3 totals 17 residues. Germline CDR1 MNHEY, CDR2 SVGEGT. Trimming cost V 5 bases and J 0 bases, with 16 bases left between them. The CDR3 reads CASSDIVGGATNEKLFF. The CDR3, as DNA: TGTGCCAGCAGTGATATCGTTGGGGGAGCAACTAATGAAAAACTGTTTTTT.

This clonotype has a count of ten or more. CDR3 coding DNA: TGTGCCAGCAGCCCGGGGGCATTAGAGACCCAGTACTTC. This codes for CASSPGALETQYF. The chain couples TRBV7-3 to TRBJ2-5; D possibly uses TRBD1 or TRBD2 (6 bases each). Trimming pared 5 bases from V and 4 bases from J, leaving 11 bases between. CDR1 SGHTA and CDR2 FQGTGA come from the germline V gene. The CDR3 extends over 13 amino acids.

Comments on this clonotype: Germline is not matched at one junction end, which may reflect a read error. The chain carries TRBV6-1 and TRBJ1-3; D unclear. Germline V lookup: CDR1 MNHNS, CDR2 SASEGT. The CDR3 covers 12 residues. CDR3 residues: CASPSPGNAIYF. CDR3 coding DNA: TGTGCCAGCCCGTCCCCGGGAAACGCCATATATTTT.

This clonotype has ten or more counts. The chain is built from TRBV20-1 and TRBJ2-1; no firm D call. The CDR3 consists of 11 residues. With 5 bases removed from V and 4 bases from J, the gap between germline ends came to 6 bases. Germline V gene sequence: CDR1 DFQATT, CDR2 SNEGSKA (reference sequence). CDR3 residues: CSADWYNEQFF. The CDR3 region has the DNA TGCAGTGCTGACTGGTACAATGAGCAGTTCTTC.

This clonotype has at least ten counts. The gene calls are TRBV5-1 and TRBJ1-2, with 10 positions matching TRBD1. With V trimmed by 0 bases and J by 5 bases, 4 bases remained unmatched. CDR1 SGHRS and CDR2 YFSETQ come from the germline V gene. The CDR3 is made up of 15 amino acids. DNA for the CDR3: TGCGCCAGCAGCTTGGGACAGGGGGCGCAATATGGCTACACCTTC. Protein sequence: CASSLGQGAQYGYTF.

This clonotype was detected ten times or more. The gene calls are TRBV3-1 and TRBJ1-3; possible D gene TRBD1, 5 bases. This CDR3 has 14 amino acids. V lost 4 bases to trimming and J lost 2 bases, with 9 bases between them. Germline CDR1 reads LGHDT; CDR2 reads YNNKEL (reference sequence). The DNA for the CDR3 is TGTGCCAGCAGCCCCTCGGGGGCTGGAAACACCATATATTTT. Translation gives CASSPSGAGNTIYF.